This paragraph covers one TCR beta chain sequence. The target of this receptor is not known. Base qualities are not provided; no much larger clone lies one nucleotide away. This specimen comes from a study of shared clonotypes between healthy human individuals (dated by TCRdb to 2018 to 2021). Context from the whole study: The cohort comprised a couple of women and a few men aged 18 to 49 years. For each donor, CD4 naive and CD4 memory were each run on three plates, CD8 naive on two plates, and CD8 memory on one plate. Blood TCR repertoires of about 5 healthy adults were deeply sequenced to estimate repertoire size and the extent of clonotype sharing between individuals. Different laboratories and diverse techniques were used to prepare libraries and sequence TCR repertoires, to increase sequencing depth and limit assay-specific biases. Per donor, leukapheresis produced somewhere between about 0.94 and 9 billion PBMCs. The paper's findings and limits, for the study overall: Naive subsets generally had larger estimated clonotype richness than memory subsets did. The genetic and exposure-history diversity represented was limited by the small number of donors. Compared with non-shared clonotypes, the clonotypes found in all four sorted-subset donors had higher generation probabilities. When a handful of donors were compared, the shared fraction of clonotypes was roughly 4.8% for naive CD4, around 3.5% for naive CD8, 2% to 2.5% for memory CD4, and less than 0.45% for memory CD8. Sampling was restricted to blood, and TCR repertoires in tissue are likely to differ from TCR repertoires in blood. Even with the large sequencing depth, rarefaction of the sorted-subset datasets indicated that sequencing was incomplete. Based on pairwise subsampling, the degree of clonotype sharing among donors was expected to be affected by sequencing depth.

Using the deep immunoSEQ assay, multiplex PCR amplified TCR CDR3 regions from genomic DNA. Genomic DNA extracted from each cell subset was distributed evenly over all wells of several immunoSEQ 96-well plates, and each plate served as one replicate. For sorted subsets, around 200 ng genomic DNA, equal to some 28,000 T cell genomes, was loaded into each replicate PCR. Purified libraries were measured with a Qubit 3.0 fluorometer, size-checked on a Bioanalyzer 2100, and measured again with the KAPA Library Quantification kit. Each immunoSEQ 96-well plate was sequenced on its own single-read 150-cycle Illumina NextSeq 550 flow cell. Under the source paper's analysis protocol: Because the immunoSEQ output included only junctional sequences and no quality scores, the filtering could not be the same as the filtering used for full-length reads. To assign V/J genes and CDR3, sequences were annotated using PyIR, a Python wrapper for IgBLAST v1.9, with IMGT germline references. Reads were removed for weak V/J assignments (E-value above 1e-6), missing CDR3, stop codons, out-of-frame junctions, or ambiguous translated residues. A V3J clonotype was defined by an identical inferred V gene, J gene, and CDR3 amino acid sequence. To compute the percentage overlap between repertoires, the number of shared unique clonotypes was divided by the size of the smaller repertoire. Repertoire richness was assessed with RTK rarefaction, the Chao1 estimator, and Recon v2.1 estimates of unobserved clonotypes. OLGA was used to compute generation probabilities for all TCRbeta clonotypes that the gDNA method yielded from a few donors. Not all clones reach the TCRdb copy of this immuneACCESS table, which keeps in-frame sequences only. Checked studies attribute under half of the gap to unresolved V genes and leave the rest unexplained. V and J calls and clone size are copied from that table; D and trimming were computed from the DNA. For this sample the table gives over 2,000,000 clones, of which around 95% were detected only once. The ten largest make up under 2% of the sample.

The germline V gene encodes CDR1 LNHDA and CDR2 SQIVND (reference sequence). The CDR3 covers 15 residues, taking in both the cysteine and the phenylalanine. Only the CDR3 DNA is retained, 45 bases long and in frame from the first base. At the junction V is shortened by 1 base and J by 2 bases, with 10 bases in between. CD8 naive samples consisted of CD45RO-negative cells that were positively selected for CCR7, yielding a CD45RA+CCR7+ population without TemRA cells. The donors were healthy, HIV-negative adults with no recently reported acute infections or vaccinations. Every donor was a Caucasian adult residing in Nashville, Tennessee, USA. After blood collection by leukapheresis, PBMCs were isolated using Ficoll-Histopaque density gradient centrifugation and then cryopreserved in the vapor phase of liquid nitrogen. Analytical flow cytometry was used to check the purity and quantity of each magnetically sorted T cell population. Each sorted fraction had its genomic DNA isolated and then quantified by UV absorbance on a Nanodrop 2000c.

Sequencing was carried out using naive CD8+ T cells from PBMCs. What the cell subset or site label conveys for this sample: CD45RA+CCR7+. The receptor was derived from a man aged 18 to 30 in good health. Some clones in this sample may be carry-over from other donors' samples. The chain is assembled from TRBV19 and TRBJ2-3; no D gene call is confident. At the DNA level, the sequence is TGTGCCAGTAGTATAGGTCAAACTAACACAGATACGCAGTATTTT. Translated, this is CASSIGQTNTDTQYF. The reference TRBV19 and TRBJ2-3 proteins fill in what lies around the CDR3, so the full variable domain reads DGGITQSPKYLFRKEGQNVTLSCEQNLNHDAMYWYRQDPGQGLRLIYYSQIVNDFQKGDIAEGYSVSREKKESFPLTVTSAQKNPTAFYLCASSIGQTNTDTQYFGPGTRLTVL.